This T cell receptor beta chain was captured in a study of shared T cell receptors in the human thymus. CDR3 length equals 17 residues. V shed 5 bases, J shed 5 bases, and the junction held 16 bases outside the gene matches. CDR1 SGHRS and CDR2 YFSETQ come from the germline V gene. Sequencing used immunoSEQ multiplex PCR; TCRdb keeps in-frame clones, though not all of them. The table lists 650,000 to 950,000 clones, approximately 83% of them singletons. The sample was also reused in another study, on human thymus T cells. In that study: Corrective surgery for congenital heart defects was being performed on the healthy Finnish infants who were the donors. The thymus was resected at corrective cardiac surgery. An apparent bias in V and J gene usage was seen in thymic and blood repertoires. Thymic repertoires overlap heavily among unrelated individuals, related research has reported.

This TCR was recovered from a girl in the first two years of life with a congenital heart defect. The chain employs TRBV5-1 and TRBJ1-1; TRBD1 matches 9 bases. Specimen: thymocytes. DNA of the CDR3: TGCGCCAGCAGTCGAGAAAACCGGGACAGGGATATGACTGAAGCTTTCTTT. It is translated as CASSRENRDRDMTEAFF.